One and the same sample provided the 10 T cell receptor beta chains below, sequenced in a study of T cell responses to AZD1222 COVID-19 vaccine. Profiling relied on immunoSEQ multiplex PCR, and the TCRdb table lists in-frame clones only, not all of them. The sample includes about 150,000 clones, more than 85% of them seen just once. The sample here was peripheral blood, taken on day 0 of AZD1222 vaccination. These receptors originate from an adult in good health.

On this clone: Other nucleotide sequences from this sample produce the same CDR3. V gene TRBV6-2 or TRBV6-3 combines with J gene TRBJ2-2; the D gene is possibly TRBD1 (5 bases). Germline V gene data show CDR1 as MNHEY and CDR2 as SVGEGT. The CDR3 totals 13 residues. V dropped 4 bases and J dropped 3 bases, with 6 bases sitting between them. The CDR3 coding sequence is TGTGCCAGCAGTTTGACAGACACCGGGGAGCTGTTTTTT. It specifies CASSLTDTGELFF.

This chain joins TRBV20-1 and TRBJ1-5; D perhaps matches TRBD1 (5 bases). Germline V lookup: CDR1 DFQATT, CDR2 SNEGSKA (reference sequence). V was clipped by 3 bases and J by 0 bases, with 12 bases between them. The CDR3 is 15 amino acids. CDR3 sequence reads: CSASRDGGSNQPQHF. The CDR3 DNA is TGCAGTGCTAGTAGGGACGGTGGTAGCAATCAGCCCCAGCATTTT.

This clone was observed once. The chain joins TRBV9 to TRBJ2-5; TRBD2 matches at 12 bases. The V segment lost 0 bases and the J segment 5 bases; nucleotides outside the gene matches: 2. Germline-derived CDR1 and CDR2 are SGDLS and YYNGEE. The CDR3 extends over 15 amino acids. CDR3 region: CASSVATSGGETQYF. The DNA of the CDR3 is TGTGCCAGCAGCGTAGCTACTAGCGGGGGGGAGACCCAGTACTTC.

The chain carries TRBV4-1 and TRBJ2-1, with a tentative D call TRBD2 (6 bases). V lost 4 bases and J lost 4, with 8 bases in between. Germline V gives CDR1 MGHRA, CDR2 YSYEKL. The CDR3 is 13 amino acids. The CDR3 loop reads CASSPREYNEQFF. CDR3 in DNA: TGCGCCAGCAGCCCCCGGGAGTACAATGAGCAGTTCTTC.

The chain recombines TRBV27 with TRBJ2-7; D unresolved. This CDR3 comprises 15 residues. CDR1 is MNHEY and CDR2 is SMNVEV in the germline V gene (reference sequence). V dropped 2 bases and J dropped 2 bases, with 13 bases sitting between them. The CDR3 is CASSLDRRIPYEQYF. DNA for the CDR3: TGTGCCAGCAGTTTAGATAGGCGAATACCCTACGAGCAGTACTTC.

Only a few counts were recorded for this clone. The chain recombines TRBV7-9 with TRBJ1-2; D is unclear. This CDR3 has 12 amino acids. From germline, CDR1 is SEHNR and CDR2 FQNEAQ (reference sequence). V lost 3 bases and J 6 bases, leaving 8 bases between the germline ends. The DNA of the CDR3 is TGTGCCAGCAGCTTGTGGGGAAATGGCTACACCTTC. It translates to CASSLWGNGYTF.

The chain employs TRBV9 and TRBJ1-4; D unclear. Germline CDR1 reads SGDLS; CDR2 reads YYNGEE. The CDR3 sequence is 16 residues long. Trimming took 0 bases from V and 7 from J, leaving 16 bases between them. The CDR3 is CASSVGNSLTGEKLFF. The CDR3 region has the DNA TGTGCCAGCAGCGTAGGAAACTCTCTGACCGGTGAAAAACTGTTTTTT.

The CDR3, as DNA: TGTGCCAGCAGTTTGGTCGGGCCCCTCCACTTT. It yields the protein CASSLVGPLHF. The chain is built from TRBV28 and TRBJ1-6; D remains unclear. The CDR3 contains 11 residues. Trimming left V 3 bases short and J 13 bases short, with 7 bases between. From germline, CDR1 is MDHEN and CDR2 SYDVKM. The variable domain in full, with the rest retrieved from reference TRBV28 and TRBJ1-6, is DVKVTQSSRYLVKRTGEKVFLECVQDMDHENMFWYRQDPGLGLRLIYFSYDVKMKEKGDIPEGYSVSREKKERFSLILESASTNQTSMYLCASSLVGPLHFGNGTRLTVT.

The rearrangement uses TRBV6-6 and TRBJ1-1, with D unclear. The CDR3 sequence is 11 residues long. Trimming took off 1 base at V and 8 bases at J, with 5 bases between the two ends. Germline lookup yields CDR1 MNHNY and CDR2 SVGAGI (reference sequence). This CDR3 is CASSYWSEAFF. Here the CDR3 DNA reads TGTGCCAGCAGTTACTGGTCCGAAGCTTTCTTT.

This clone is a singleton in its sample. This chain joins TRBV2 and TRBJ2-5; 8 nucleotides align to TRBD1. In germline, CDR1 is SNHLY, CDR2 FYNNEI. Germline trimming cut 1 base from V and 4 bases from J; bases unmatched to any gene: 17. There are 19 residues in the CDR3. The CDR3 is CASSEEKWTGFVRLETQYF. Here the CDR3 DNA reads TGTGCCAGCAGTGAAGAGAAGTGGACAGGGTTTGTTCGGCTAGAGACCCAGTACTTC.